The 9 T cell receptor beta chains presented below share a single source sample, sequenced in a study of human T cells and chemical hapten exposure (dated by TCRdb to the early 2020s). The library relied on RACE. This sample was sequenced with a NextSeq 500. The public reads were reanalyzed by TCRdb: fastp trimming at Q25, MiXCR alignment, in-frame beta chains only. For every CDR3 protein sequence, its rows merge into one entry that carries the most common genes and DNA. The sample contains 250,000 or so distinct CDR3 sequences, 7.5% to 8% of them found a single time. The ten biggest clones cover 1.2% of the sample. Reading the label with the study, this specimen's time point is: pre-sensitization, week 0. The treatment or condition label here, explained by the study, means: therapeutic diphenylcyclopropenone sensitization with weekly scalp DPC. The sequences come from whole blood, collected in connection with sensitization to the hapten diphenylcyclopropenone (DPC). These TCRs come from a man younger than 35 with alopecia areata. Some clones in this sample may be carry-over from other donors' samples.

Only a few counts were recorded for this clonotype. V gene TRBV13 combines with J gene TRBJ1-6; no clear D gene. V lost 5 bases and J lost 7, with 9 bases in between. This CDR3 region has 13 residues. Germline CDR1 reads PRHDT; CDR2 reads FYEKMQ (reference sequence). DNA for the CDR3: TGTGCCAGCAGCACATACAGAAATTCACCCCTCCACTTT. It encodes CASSTYRNSPLHF.

This clonotype was seen many times. V is TRBV27 and J is TRBJ2-1; D might be TRBD1 or TRBD2, each matching 5 bases. CDR1 and CDR2 from the germline V gene are MNHEY and SMNVEV (reference sequence). The ends were cut back, 3 bases at V and 9 bases at J, with 12 bases in the middle. CDR3 length: 13 residues. CDR3 in amino acids: CASSFGTAREQFF. CDR3 in DNA: TGTGCCAGCAGTTTCGGGACCGCCCGTGAGCAGTTCTTC.

J is TRBJ2-1 and V is TRBV5-1; the match to TRBD1 covers 9 bases. The J segment lost 8 bases and the V segment lost 3 bases, leaving 3 bases of the junction unmatched. CDR1 is SGHRS and CDR2 is YFSETQ in the germline V gene. The CDR3 extends over 13 amino acids. The CDR3 sequence is CASSSQGAHEQFF. The CDR3 DNA reads as TGCGCCAGCAGCTCACAGGGGGCGCATGAGCAGTTCTTC.

V is TRBV7-9 and J is TRBJ1-4; possible D gene TRBD1, 5 bases. Trimming cost V 5 bases and J 8 bases, with 21 bases left between them. The germline V gene has CDR1 SEHNR and CDR2 FQNEAQ (reference sequence). The CDR3 has 16 amino acids. This chain's CDR3 is CASSQARGEDGEKLFF. The CDR3 DNA follows: TGTGCCAGCAGCCAGGCGAGGGGCGAGGATGGGGAAAAACTGTTTTTT.

In this sample, this clonotype turned up many times. The genes are TRBV29-1 and TRBJ2-5, with TRBD1 matching 9 bases. J was trimmed by 4 bases and V by 2 bases; bases with no gene match: 5. CDR1 is SQVTM, CDR2 ANQGSEA, per germline. The CDR3 spans 14 residues. CDR3 residues: CSVEKGTGRETQYF. CDR3 nucleotides: TGCAGCGTTGAAAAGGGGACAGGGAGAGAGACCCAGTACTTC.

This clonotype occurred a few times. The chain uses TRBV12-3 or TRBV12-4 and TRBJ2-3, with D hard to call. The CDR3 is 13 residues long. V was pared by 2 bases and J by 4 bases, with 7 bases between. The CDR3 coding sequence is TGTGCCAGCAGTTTAAGGGCTGCAGATACGCAGTATTTT. Encoded protein: CASSLRAADTQYF.

Ten or more counts support this clonotype. The chain recombines TRBV28 with TRBJ2-5, with unresolved D. Trimming left V 6 bases short and J 2 bases short, with 1 base between. Germline CDR1 reads MDHEN; CDR2 reads SYDVKM. This CDR3 is 10 amino acids long. For the CDR3, the DNA is TGTGCCAGCAGGCAAGAGACCCAGTACTTC. This encodes CASRQETQYF. Complete variable domain (other parts from reference TRBV28 and TRBJ2-5): DVKVTQSSRYLVKRTGEKVFLECVQDMDHENMFWYRQDPGLGLRLIYFSYDVKMKEKGDIPEGYSVSREKKERFSLILESASTNQTSMYLCASRQETQYFGPGTRLLVL.

The V call is TRBV10-3, the J call TRBJ2-5; TRBD2 aligns across 8 bases. The ends lost 5 bases at V and 2 bases at J; junction bases unmatched: 7. Germline loops: CDR1 ENHRY, CDR2 SYGVKD. CDR3 length: 15 amino acids. Written as DNA, the CDR3 is TGTGCCATCAGTACGGGGGGGCCGGGGCAAGAGACCCAGTACTTC. The encoded protein is CAISTGGPGQETQYF.

This clonotype was seen many times. The V call is TRBV5-1, the J call TRBJ2-1, with 12 bases lining up with TRBD2. J lost 4 bases, V lost 2 bases, and 4 bases had no gene match. CDR3 length equals 16 residues. Germline assignment: CDR1 SGHRS and CDR2 YFSETQ. The CDR3 bases are TGCGCCAGCAGCTTTACCCTAGCGGGGGGGTACAATGAGCAGTTCTTC. Encoded protein: CASSFTLAGGYNEQFF.